This is a list of T cell receptor beta chains from one sample in a study of shared clonotypes between healthy human individuals. Data came from immunoSEQ multiplex PCR; TCRdb stores just in-frame clones and leaves some out. The sample lists 2,500,000 or so clones; approximately 92% were seen once. Sequencing was carried out using naive CD4+ T cells sorted from blood. The receptors were gathered from a man younger than 30 in good health. CDR3s include the opening cysteine and the closing phenylalanine or tryptophan. The D gene is left open where the match is weak. Size tells how often a clone was seen (once, few, many) or the class of an expanded clone, and some rows leave it out.

d_call j_call clone_size v_call cdr3_nt cdr3_aa
- TRBJ1-4 - TRBV6-6 TGTGCCAGCGGGGACGTTGCAACTAATGAAAAACTGTTTTTT CASGDVATNEKLFF
- TRBJ1-2 once TRBV6-1 TGTGCCAGCAGTGAGCTGGCAGGGAGGATGGGCTATGGCTACACCTTC CASSELAGRMGYGYTF
TRBD1 TRBJ1-6 - TRBV18 TGTGCCAGCTCACCTGACAGGGGGTTCGATAGATCGCCTTCACCCCTCCACTTT CASSPDRGFDRSPSPLHF
TRBD1 TRBJ2-3 - TRBV27 TGTGCCAGCGGACCAACCGGGACAGTAAACACAGATACGCAGTATTTT CASGPTGTVNTDTQYF
TRBD1 TRBJ2-3 - TRBV5-4 TGTGCCAGCAGCTTTAAGGGGGCGCAGGATACGCAGTATTTT CASSFKGAQDTQYF
TRBD1 TRBJ1-1 few TRBV5-1 TGCGCCAGCAGCAGGGGACAGCCGAACACTGAAGCTTTCTTT CASSRGQPNTEAFF
TRBD1 TRBJ2-1 - TRBV5-1 TGCGCCAGCAGCCTAGGCGGGACAGGAGACAATGAGCAGTTCTTC CASSLGGTGDNEQFF
- TRBJ2-7 - TRBV7-9 TGTGCCAGCAGCTTAGCAGGTTCTCTTTCCTACGAGCAGTACTTC CASSLAGSLSYEQYF
- TRBJ2-7 - TRBV1 TGCACCAGCAGCCAAGATTTAAGGGGGGCCTACGAGCAGTACTTC CTSSQDLRGAYEQYF
TRBD2 TRBJ2-1 - TRBV2 TGTGCCAGCATACGCGGGGGGCTGAGCTACAATGAGCAGTTCTTC CASIRGGLSYNEQFF
TRBD2 TRBJ2-5 - TRBV7-2 TGTGCCAGCAGCTTAACCGGGACTAGCGGGAGCATGTCCCAGTACTTC CASSLTGTSGSMSQYF
TRBD1 TRBJ1-5 - TRBV11-2 TGTGCCAGCAGCTTGGGACAGGGCAGCAATCAGCCCCAGCATTTT CASSLGQGSNQPQHF
- TRBJ1-6 - TRBV27 TGTGCCAGCAGTCCCCGACCCTATTCACCCCTCCACTTT CASSPRPYSPLHF
- TRBJ1-2 - TRBV30 TGTGCCTTGAACCCTCGGGGGTATGGCTACACCTTC CALNPRGYGYTF
TRBD2 TRBJ2-3 - TRBV27 TGTGCCAGCAGTTCCCCGGGACTAGCGGATACGCAGTATTTT CASSSPGLADTQYF
- TRBJ2-3 - TRBV5-4 TGTGCCAGCAGCTTACGGGGATCTAGCACAGATACGCAGTATTTT CASSLRGSSTDTQYF
- TRBJ1-1 - TRBV18 TGTGCCAGCTCACCATTTCCGGGTGGGGAAGCTTTCTTT CASSPFPGGEAFF
TRBD2 TRBJ2-3 once TRBV28 TGTGCCAGCAGCCTGGGACTAGCGTATTTCACAGATACGCAGTATTTT CASSLGLAYFTDTQYF
TRBD1 TRBJ1-3 - TRBV5-1 TGCGCCAGCAGTCTGGGGACAGGGGCCGGAGGAAACACCATATATTTT CASSLGTGAGGNTIYF
- TRBJ1-2 once TRBV2 TGTGCCAGCAGTGTGGCGTCGGGTAACTATGGCTACACCTTC CASSVASGNYGYTF
- TRBJ2-1 - TRBV11-2 TGTGCCAGCAGCTTAGAGGGGGCACCGGGACAACTGTTCTTC CASSLEGAPGQLFF
- TRBJ2-7 - TRBV28 TGTGCCAGCAGTGGGCTAGGCGAGCAGTACTTC CASSGLGEQYF
TRBD1 TRBJ1-2 - TRBV28 TGTGCCACGACCGGGACAGGGGCCCGGACGAACTATGGCTACACCTTC CATTGTGARTNYGYTF
- TRBJ1-2 - TRBV29-1 TGCAGTGGCGGAGGAGATGGCTACACCTTC CSGGGDGYTF
- TRBJ2-1 - TRBV5-1 TGCGCCAGCAGCTTGTCGGTTGGGGTTAATGAGCAGTTCTTC CASSLSVGVNEQFF
- TRBJ2-3 - TRBV10-1 TGCGCCAGCAGTGGATCAGGGTTGATTGATACGCAGTATTTT CASSGSGLIDTQYF
TRBD1 TRBJ2-2 - TRBV5-1 TGCGCCAGCAGCCTACAGACAGGGGCTGCCACCGGGGAGCTGTTTTTT CASSLQTGAATGELFF
- TRBJ2-5 - TRBV15 TGTGCCACCAGCAGAGAGACAGCTGCTCAAGAGACCCAGTACTTC CATSRETAAQETQYF
- TRBJ2-3 - TRBV28 TGTGCCAGCAGACGGGACACCATCACAGATACGCAGTATTTT CASRRDTITDTQYF
TRBD1 TRBJ1-2 few TRBV28 TGTGCCAGCAGTTTACAGGGGGCGCGGGGCTACACCTTC CASSLQGARGYTF
- TRBJ1-1 - TRBV9 TGTGCCAGCAGCGCCGGAGTCACTTCGCGTAGTGAAGCTTTCTTT CASSAGVTSRSEAFF